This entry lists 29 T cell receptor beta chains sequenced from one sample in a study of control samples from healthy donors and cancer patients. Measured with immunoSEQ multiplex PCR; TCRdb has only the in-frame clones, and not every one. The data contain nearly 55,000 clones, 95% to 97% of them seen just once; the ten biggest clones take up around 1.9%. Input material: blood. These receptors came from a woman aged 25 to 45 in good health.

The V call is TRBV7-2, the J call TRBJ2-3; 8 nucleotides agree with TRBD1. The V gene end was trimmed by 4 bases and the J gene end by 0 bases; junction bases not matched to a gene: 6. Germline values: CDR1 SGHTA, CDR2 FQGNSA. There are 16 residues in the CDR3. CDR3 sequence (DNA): TGTGCCAGCAGCTACGACAGGGGACCTAGCACAGATACGCAGTATTTT. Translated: CASSYDRGPSTDTQYF.

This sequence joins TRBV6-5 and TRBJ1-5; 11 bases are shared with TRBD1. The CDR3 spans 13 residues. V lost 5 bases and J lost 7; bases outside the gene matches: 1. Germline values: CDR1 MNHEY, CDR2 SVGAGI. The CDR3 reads CASSRTGGQPQHF. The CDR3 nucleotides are TGTGCCAGCAGTCGGACAGGGGGCCAGCCCCAGCATTTT.

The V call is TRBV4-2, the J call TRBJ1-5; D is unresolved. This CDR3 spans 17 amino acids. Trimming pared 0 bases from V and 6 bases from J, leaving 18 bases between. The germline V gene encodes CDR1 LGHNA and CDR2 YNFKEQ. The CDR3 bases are TGTGCCAGCAGCCAAGATGAGAGCGGGCCTTTTGGTCAGCCCCAGCATTTT. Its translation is CASSQDESGPFGQPQHF.

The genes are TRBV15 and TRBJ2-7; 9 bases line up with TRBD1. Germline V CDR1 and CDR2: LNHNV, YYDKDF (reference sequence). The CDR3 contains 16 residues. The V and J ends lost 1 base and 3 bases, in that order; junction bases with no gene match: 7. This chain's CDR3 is CATSRVGGQGFYEQYF. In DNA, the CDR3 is TGTGCCACCAGCAGAGTTGGGGGACAGGGTTTCTACGAGCAGTACTTC.

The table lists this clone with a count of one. CDR3 DNA sequence: TGTGCCAGCAGTGAAGTAGGGACAGCAGGGGATACGCAGTATTTT. The encoded protein is CASSEVGTAGDTQYF. The J gene is TRBJ2-3, the V gene TRBV2, with TRBD1 matching 7 bases. The CDR3 totals 15 residues. Looked up from germline, CDR1 is SNHLY and CDR2 is FYNNEI. Losses at the gene ends were 1 base for V and 6 bases for J; bases not matched to a gene: 7.

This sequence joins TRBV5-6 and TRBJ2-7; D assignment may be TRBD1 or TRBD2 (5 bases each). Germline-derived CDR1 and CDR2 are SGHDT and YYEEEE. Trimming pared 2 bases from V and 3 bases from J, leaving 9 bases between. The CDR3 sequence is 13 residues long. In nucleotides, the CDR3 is TGTGCCAGCAGCTTCGGTGGGGGCTACGAGCAGTACTTC. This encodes CASSFGGGYEQYF.

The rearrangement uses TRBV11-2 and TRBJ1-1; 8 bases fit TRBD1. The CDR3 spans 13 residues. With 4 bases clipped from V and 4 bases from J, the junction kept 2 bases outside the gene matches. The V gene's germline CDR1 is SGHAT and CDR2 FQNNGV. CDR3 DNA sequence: TGTGCCAGCAGCTCCGACAGGGGCACTGAAGCTTTCTTT. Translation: CASSSDRGTEAFF.

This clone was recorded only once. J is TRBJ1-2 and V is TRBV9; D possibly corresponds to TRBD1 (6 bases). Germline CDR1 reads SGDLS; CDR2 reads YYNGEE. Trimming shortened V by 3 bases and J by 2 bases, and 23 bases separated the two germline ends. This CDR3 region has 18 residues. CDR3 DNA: TGTGCCAGCAGCGACCCCGGGGTGGGGGCTTTACGCAACTATGGCTACACCTTC. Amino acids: CASSDPGVGALRNYGYTF.

The CDR3 spells CASSTHGTGRTLSPRGDTQYF. The CDR3 DNA is TGTGCCAGCAGCACCCATGGGACAGGGCGAACCCTCTCCCCCCGAGGAGATACGCAGTATTTT. V is TRBV12-1 and J is TRBJ2-3; TRBD1, the D gene given by the table, was not confirmed from the DNA. TRBV12-1 is a documented pseudogene. The CDR3 consists of 21 residues.

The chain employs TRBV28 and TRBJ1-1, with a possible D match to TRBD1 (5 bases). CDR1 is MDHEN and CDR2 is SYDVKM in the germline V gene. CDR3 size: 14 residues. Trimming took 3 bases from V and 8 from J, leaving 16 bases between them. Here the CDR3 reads CASSFGATVGEAFF. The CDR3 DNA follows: TGTGCCAGCAGTTTTGGGGCAACGGTCGGAGAAGCTTTCTTT.

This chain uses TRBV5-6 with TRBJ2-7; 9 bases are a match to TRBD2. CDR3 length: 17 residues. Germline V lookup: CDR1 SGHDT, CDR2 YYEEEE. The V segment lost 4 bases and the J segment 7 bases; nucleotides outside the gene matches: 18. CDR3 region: CASSPVGVGGRAGEQYF. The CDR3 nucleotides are TGTGCCAGCAGCCCCGTGGGTGTCGGCGGGAGGGCCGGGGAGCAGTACTTC.

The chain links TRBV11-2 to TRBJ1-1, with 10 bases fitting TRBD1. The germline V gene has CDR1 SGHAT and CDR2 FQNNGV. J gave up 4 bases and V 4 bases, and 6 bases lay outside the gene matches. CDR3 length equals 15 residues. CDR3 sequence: CASSSTGGFGTEAFF. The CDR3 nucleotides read TGTGCCAGCAGCTCGACAGGGGGCTTTGGCACTGAAGCTTTCTTT.

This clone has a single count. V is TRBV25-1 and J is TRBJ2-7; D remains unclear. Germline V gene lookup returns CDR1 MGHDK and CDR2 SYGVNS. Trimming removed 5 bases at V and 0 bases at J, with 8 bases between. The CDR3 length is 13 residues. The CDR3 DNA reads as TGTGCCAGCAGTAGCTCTAGCTCCTACGAGCAGTACTTC. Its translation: CASSSSSSYEQYF.

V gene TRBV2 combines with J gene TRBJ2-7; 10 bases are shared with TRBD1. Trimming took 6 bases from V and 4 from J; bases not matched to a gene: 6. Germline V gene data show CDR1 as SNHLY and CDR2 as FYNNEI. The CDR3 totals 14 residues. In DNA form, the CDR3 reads TGTGCCAGCAGAACGGGACAGGGGTATTACGAGCAGTACTTC. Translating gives CASRTGQGYYEQYF.

The CDR3 sequence: CSVEGGASGSYEQYF. DNA of the CDR3: TGCAGCGTTGAAGGGGGGGCTAGCGGCTCCTACGAGCAGTACTTC. This chain uses TRBV29-1 with TRBJ2-7, with TRBD2 as a possible D gene (7 bases). The CDR3 consists of 15 residues. Trimming took 1 base from V and 0 from J, leaving 13 bases between them. Germline loops: CDR1 SQVTM, CDR2 ANQGSEA.

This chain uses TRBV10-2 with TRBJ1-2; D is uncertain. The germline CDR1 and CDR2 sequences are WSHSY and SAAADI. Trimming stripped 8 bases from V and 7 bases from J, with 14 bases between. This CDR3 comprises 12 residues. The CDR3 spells CASGEGSSGYTF. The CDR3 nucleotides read TGCGCCAGCGGGGAGGGTTCTAGTGGCTACACCTTC.

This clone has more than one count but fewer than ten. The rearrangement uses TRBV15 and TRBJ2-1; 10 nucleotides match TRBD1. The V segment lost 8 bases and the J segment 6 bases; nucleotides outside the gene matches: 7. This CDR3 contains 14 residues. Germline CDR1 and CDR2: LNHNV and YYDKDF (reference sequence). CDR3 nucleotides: TGTGCCACCTCCTCCGGGACAGGGGCCAATGAGCAGTTCTTC. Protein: CATSSGTGANEQFF.

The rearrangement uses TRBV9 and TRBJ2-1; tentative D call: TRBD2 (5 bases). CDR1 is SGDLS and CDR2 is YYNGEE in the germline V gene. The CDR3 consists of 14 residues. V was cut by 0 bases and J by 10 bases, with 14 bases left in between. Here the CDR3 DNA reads TGTGCCAGCAGCGTAGAAGGTAGCGTGGGAGAGCAGTTCTTC. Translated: CASSVEGSVGEQFF.

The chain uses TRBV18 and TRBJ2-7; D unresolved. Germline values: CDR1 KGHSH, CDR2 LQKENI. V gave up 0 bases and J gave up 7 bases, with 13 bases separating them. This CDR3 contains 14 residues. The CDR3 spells CASSPPSNSQEQYF. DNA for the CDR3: TGTGCCAGCTCACCACCTAGCAATTCTCAAGAGCAGTACTTC.

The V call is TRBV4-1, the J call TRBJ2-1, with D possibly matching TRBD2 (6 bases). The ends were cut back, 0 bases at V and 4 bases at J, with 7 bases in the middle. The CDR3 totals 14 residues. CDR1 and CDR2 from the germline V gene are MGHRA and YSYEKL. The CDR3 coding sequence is TGCGCCAGCAGCCAAGACCGGGAGTACAATGAGCAGTTCTTC. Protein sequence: CASSQDREYNEQFF.

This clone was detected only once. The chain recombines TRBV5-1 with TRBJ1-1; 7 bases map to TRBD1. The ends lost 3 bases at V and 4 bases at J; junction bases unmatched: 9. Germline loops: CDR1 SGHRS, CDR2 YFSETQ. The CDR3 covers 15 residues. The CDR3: CASSYDTGEGTEAFF. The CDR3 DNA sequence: TGCGCCAGCAGCTATGACACAGGGGAGGGCACTGAAGCTTTCTTT.

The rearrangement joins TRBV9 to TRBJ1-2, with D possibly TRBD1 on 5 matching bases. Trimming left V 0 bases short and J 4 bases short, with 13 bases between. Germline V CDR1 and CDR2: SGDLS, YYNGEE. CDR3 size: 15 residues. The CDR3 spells CASSVDPGTFYGYTF. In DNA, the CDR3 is TGTGCCAGCAGCGTAGATCCGGGGACCTTCTATGGCTACACCTTC.

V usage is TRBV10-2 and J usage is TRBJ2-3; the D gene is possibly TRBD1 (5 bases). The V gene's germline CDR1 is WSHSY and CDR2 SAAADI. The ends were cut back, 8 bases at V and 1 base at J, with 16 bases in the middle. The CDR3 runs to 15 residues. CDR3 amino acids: CASADRPSGTDTQYF. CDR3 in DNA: TGCGCCAGCGCTGACAGACCTTCTGGCACAGATACGCAGTATTTT.

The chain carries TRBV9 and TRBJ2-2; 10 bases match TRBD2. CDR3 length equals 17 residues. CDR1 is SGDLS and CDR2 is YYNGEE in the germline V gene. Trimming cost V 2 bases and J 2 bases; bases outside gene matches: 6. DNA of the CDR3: TGTGCCAGCAGCGTGGCTAGCGGGAGTTCTAACACCGGGGAGCTGTTTTTT. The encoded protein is CASSVASGSSNTGELFF.

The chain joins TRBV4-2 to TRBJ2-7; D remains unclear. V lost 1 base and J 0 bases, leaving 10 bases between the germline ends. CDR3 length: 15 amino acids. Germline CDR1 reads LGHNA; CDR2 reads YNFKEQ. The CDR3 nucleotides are TGTGCCAGCAGCCAAGGAGCTAGTTTCTCCTACGAGCAGTACTTC. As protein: CASSQGASFSYEQYF.

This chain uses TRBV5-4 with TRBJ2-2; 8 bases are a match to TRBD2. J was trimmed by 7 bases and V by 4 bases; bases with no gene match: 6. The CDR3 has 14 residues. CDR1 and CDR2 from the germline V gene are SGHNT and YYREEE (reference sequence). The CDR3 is CASSQRTSGGELFF. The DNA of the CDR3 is TGTGCCAGCAGCCAAAGAACTAGCGGCGGGGAGCTGTTTTTT.

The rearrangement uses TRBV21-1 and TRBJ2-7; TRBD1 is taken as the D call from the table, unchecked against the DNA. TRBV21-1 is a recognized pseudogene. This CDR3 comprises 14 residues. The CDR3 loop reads CASSKGALTYEQYF. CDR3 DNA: TGTGCCAGCAGCAAAGGGGCCCTAACCTACGAGCAGTACTTC.

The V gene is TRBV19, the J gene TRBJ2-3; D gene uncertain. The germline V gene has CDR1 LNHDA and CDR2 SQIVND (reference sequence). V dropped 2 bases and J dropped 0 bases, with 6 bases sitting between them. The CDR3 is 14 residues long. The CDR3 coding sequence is TGTGCCAGTAGTATAATTCCTAGCACAGATACGCAGTATTTT. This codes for CASSIIPSTDTQYF.

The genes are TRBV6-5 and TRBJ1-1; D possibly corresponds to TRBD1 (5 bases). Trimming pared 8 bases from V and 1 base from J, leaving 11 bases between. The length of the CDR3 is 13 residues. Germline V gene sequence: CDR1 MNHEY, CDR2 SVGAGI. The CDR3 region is CASGGPGNTEAFF. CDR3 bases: TGTGCCAGCGGGGGTCCGGGGAACACTGAAGCTTTCTTT.